This TCR beta chain was retrieved from a study of blood T cell repertoires in COVID-19. Across the whole study: There were acute and convalescent COVID-19 samples, and they came from the United States, Italy and Spain. From T cells, B-cell-depleted T cells, or PBMCs came the material, which was cDNA or gDNA.

In the source study's methods: Quantification of nucleated cells was approximated via reference gene primer amplification. Libraries were prepared by immunoSEQ multiplex PCR; TCRdb keeps only in-frame clonotypes and omits some of them. The V and J calls and clone size are taken from that table; D and trimming were inferred from the DNA. This table has some 320,000 clones, roughly 91% appearing once. Seattle-derived patients entered the study during active infection and were followed longitudinally. Germline V gene lookup returns CDR1 LGHDT and CDR2 YNNKEL (reference sequence). V was clipped by 3 bases and J by 0 bases; unmatched bases: 5. The CDR3 loop spans 16 amino acids.

V is TRBV3-1 (or the pseudogene TRBV3-2) and J is TRBJ2-3, with 8 bases lining up with TRBD2. The sequence derives from a woman between 25 and 40 years old with COVID-19, enrolled during active disease. Sequenced: peripheral blood. The CDR3 loop reads CASSHLGGGSTDTQYF. CDR3 DNA: TGTGCCAGCAGCCACCTCGGGGGGGGGAGCACAGATACGCAGTATTTT.